Sequencing of this T cell receptor beta chain was carried out in a study of shared clonotypes between healthy human individuals. Only in-frame clones appear in the TCRdb table, and some are missing; sequencing was by immunoSEQ multiplex PCR. The sample shows approximately 460,000 clones, 60% to 80% of them seen only once. V gave up 4 bases and J gave up 2 bases; unmatched junction bases: 6. Per the germline V gene, CDR1 is SGDLS and CDR2 is YYNGEE. CDR3 size: 17 residues. The V gene is TRBV9, the J gene TRBJ2-1, with 13 bases matching TRBD2. Sequenced: PBMCs. The sequence was collected from a woman aged 40 to 50 in good health. Some clones in this sample may be carry-over from other donors' samples. CDR3 sequence reads: CASSTRLAGGTYNEQFF. The CDR3 DNA is TGTGCCAGCAGCACTAGACTAGCGGGAGGCACCTACAATGAGCAGTTCTTC.